This T cell receptor beta chain is from a study of CD8+CD57+ T cells in acquired aplastic anemia. Study-level background: Sorted cells (CD4+ and CD8+) yielded DNA amounts that averaged approximately 2.9 ug.

The table lists this clonotype with a count of one. No DNA is shown, since the ends of the CDR3 on it are uncertain; the CDR3 is the one TCRdb lists. Genomic DNA constituted the template upon which TCR beta VDJ and CDR3 profiling was performed. Using its own MiXCR run on the reads, TCRdb lists one record per CDR3 protein. The table records roughly 280,000 distinct CDR3 sequences, 45% to 65% of them present only once. Sequenced patients had shown CD8+CD57+ cell expansion by flow cytometry. Each patient had severe acquired aplastic anemia. The length of the CDR3 is 23 amino acids, counting both ends. Germline assignment: CDR1 SEHNR and CDR2 FQNEAQ (reference sequence).

This TCR derives from a human donor with aplastic anemia. The sample was sorted CD4+, CD8+, or CD8+CD57+ T cells (not recorded which) from PBMCs. The chain joins TRBV7-9 to TRBJ2-1; the table's D call, TRBD2, has no DNA check behind it. The CDR3 protein is CASSFYICSASGLAGGPINEQFF.